This T cell receptor beta chain came from a study of blood T cells in healthy people across ages. Study observations and caveats: A strong correlation between TCR beta diversity and naive T cell percentage was seen.

Per sample, a minimum of 6 million PBMCs were isolated. Total RNA extracted from each sample amounted to at least 6 micrograms. Together with a sample-barcoded 5' primer, a J-beta primer mix was included in a second PCR lasting about 7 to 11 cycles. Tagging of each cDNA molecule was performed by a template-switch adaptor with 12 random nucleotides. One entry per CDR3 protein results from TCRdb running MiXCR on the 5' RACE reads. The sample has roughly 700,000 distinct CDR3 sequences; around 49% are singletons. For this clonotype: Antigen specificity is unknown.

Germline V gene sequence: CDR1 SGHVS, CDR2 FNYEAQ. This CDR3 comprises 16 residues. Losses at the gene ends were 0 bases for V and 0 bases for J; bases not matched to a gene: 4. V gene TRBV7-6 combines with J gene TRBJ1-2; 7 nucleotides align to TRBD1. This TCR was sampled from a woman in her sixties in good health. Sequencing input: blood. The CDR3 DNA is TGTGCCAGCAGCTTAGCGCGGGACAGAGCTAACTATGGCTACACCTTC. Translated: CASSLARDRANYGYTF.